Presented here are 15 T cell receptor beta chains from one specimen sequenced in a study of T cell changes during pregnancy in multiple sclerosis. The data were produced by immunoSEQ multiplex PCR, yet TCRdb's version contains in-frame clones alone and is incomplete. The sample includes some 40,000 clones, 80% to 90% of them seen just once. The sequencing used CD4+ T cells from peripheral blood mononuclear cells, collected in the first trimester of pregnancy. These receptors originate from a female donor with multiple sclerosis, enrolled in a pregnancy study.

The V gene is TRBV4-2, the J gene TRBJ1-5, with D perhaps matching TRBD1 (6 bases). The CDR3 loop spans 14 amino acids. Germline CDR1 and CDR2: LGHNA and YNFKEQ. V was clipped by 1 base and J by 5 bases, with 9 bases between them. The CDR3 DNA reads TGTGCCAGCAGCCAAGGGACAGCGGATCAGCCCCAGCATTTT. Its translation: CASSQGTADQPQHF.

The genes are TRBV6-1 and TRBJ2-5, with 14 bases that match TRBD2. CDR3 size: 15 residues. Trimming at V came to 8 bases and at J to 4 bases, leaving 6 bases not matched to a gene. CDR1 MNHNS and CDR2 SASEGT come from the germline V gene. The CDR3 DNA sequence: TGTGCCAGCGGTTGGGGACTAGCGGGAGTAGAGACCCAGTACTTC. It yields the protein CASGWGLAGVETQYF.

The CDR3, as DNA: TGCAGCGTTGAAGATCTTACGAGGGTGAACACTGAAGCTTTCTTT. Protein: CSVEDLTRVNTEAFF. This chain connects TRBV29-1 to TRBJ1-1, with D unclear. Germline-derived CDR1 and CDR2 are SQVTM and ANQGSEA. The CDR3 is 15 residues long. V was clipped by 0 bases and J by 0 bases, with 11 bases between them.

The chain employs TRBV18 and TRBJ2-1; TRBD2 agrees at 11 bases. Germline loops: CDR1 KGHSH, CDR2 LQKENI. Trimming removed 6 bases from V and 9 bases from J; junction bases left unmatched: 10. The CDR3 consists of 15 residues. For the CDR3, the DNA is TGTGCCAGCTCCCCCACTAGCGGGAGTGCGGGTGAGCAGTTCTTC. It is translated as CASSPTSGSAGEQFF.

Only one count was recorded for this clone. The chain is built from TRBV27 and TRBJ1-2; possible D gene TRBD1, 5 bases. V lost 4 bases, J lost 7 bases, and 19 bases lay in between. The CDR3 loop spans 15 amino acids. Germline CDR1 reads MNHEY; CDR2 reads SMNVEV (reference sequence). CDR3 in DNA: TGTGCCAGCAGTTCGATTCCCCAGGGAGGGACTGGCTACACCTTC. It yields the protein CASSSIPQGGTGYTF.

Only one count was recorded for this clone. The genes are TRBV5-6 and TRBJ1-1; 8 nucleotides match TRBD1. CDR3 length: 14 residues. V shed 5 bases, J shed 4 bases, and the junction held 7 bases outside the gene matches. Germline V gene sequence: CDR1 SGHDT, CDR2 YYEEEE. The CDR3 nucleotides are TGTGCCAGCAGTTCGCAGGGGGCGCGCACTGAAGCTTTCTTT. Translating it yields CASSSQGARTEAFF.

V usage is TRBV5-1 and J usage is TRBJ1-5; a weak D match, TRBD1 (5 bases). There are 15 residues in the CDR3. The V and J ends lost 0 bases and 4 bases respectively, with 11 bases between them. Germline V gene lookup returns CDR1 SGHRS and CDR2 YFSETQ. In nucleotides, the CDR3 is TGCGCCAGCAGCTTGGAGGGGCTCTCGAATCAGCCCCAGCATTTT. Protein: CASSLEGLSNQPQHF.

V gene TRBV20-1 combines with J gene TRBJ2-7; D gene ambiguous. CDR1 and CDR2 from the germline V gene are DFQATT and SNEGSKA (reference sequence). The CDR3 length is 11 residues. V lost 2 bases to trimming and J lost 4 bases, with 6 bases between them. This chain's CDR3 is CSARPTYEQYF. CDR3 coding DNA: TGCAGTGCTAGACCTACGTACGAGCAGTACTTC.

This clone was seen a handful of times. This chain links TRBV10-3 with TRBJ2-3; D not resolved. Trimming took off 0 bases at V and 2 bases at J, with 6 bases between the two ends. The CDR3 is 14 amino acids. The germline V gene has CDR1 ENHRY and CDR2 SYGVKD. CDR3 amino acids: CAISESVATDTQYF. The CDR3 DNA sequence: TGTGCCATCAGTGAGTCGGTAGCCACAGATACGCAGTATTTT.

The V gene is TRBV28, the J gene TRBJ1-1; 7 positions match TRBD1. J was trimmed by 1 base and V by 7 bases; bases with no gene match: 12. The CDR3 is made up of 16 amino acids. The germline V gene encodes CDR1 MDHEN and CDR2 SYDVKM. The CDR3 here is CASIPLLGTANTEAFF. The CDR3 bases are TGTGCCAGCATCCCGCTTTTAGGGACAGCGAACACTGAAGCTTTCTTT.

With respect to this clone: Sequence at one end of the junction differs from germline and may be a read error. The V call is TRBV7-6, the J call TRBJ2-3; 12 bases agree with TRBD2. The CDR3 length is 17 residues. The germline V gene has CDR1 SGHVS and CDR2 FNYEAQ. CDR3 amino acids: CASSSIPGLAGTDTQYF. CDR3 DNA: TGTGCCAGCAGCTCGATACCGGGACTAGCGGGCACGGATACGCAGTATTTT. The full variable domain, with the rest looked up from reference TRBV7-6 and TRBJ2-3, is GAGVSQSPRYKVTKRGQDVALRCDPISGHVSLYWYRQALGQGPEFLTYFNYEAQQDKSGLPNDRFSAERPEGSISTLTIQRTEQRDSAMYRCASSSIPGLAGTDTQYFGPGTRLTVL.

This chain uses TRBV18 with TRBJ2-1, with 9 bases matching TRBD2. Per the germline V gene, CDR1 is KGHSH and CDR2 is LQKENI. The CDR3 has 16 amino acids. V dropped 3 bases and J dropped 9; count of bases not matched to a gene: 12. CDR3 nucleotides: TGTGCCAGCTCACCCCGAGTTGCGGGGGGGCCGAGTGAGCAGTTCTTC. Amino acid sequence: CASSPRVAGGPSEQFF.

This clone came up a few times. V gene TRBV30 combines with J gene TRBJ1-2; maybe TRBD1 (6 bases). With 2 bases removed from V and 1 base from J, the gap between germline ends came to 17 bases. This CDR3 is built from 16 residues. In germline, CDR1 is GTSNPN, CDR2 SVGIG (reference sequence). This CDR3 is CAWSSLRTAFNYGYTF. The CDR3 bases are TGTGCCTGGAGTTCTCTCCGGACAGCCTTTAACTATGGCTACACCTTC.

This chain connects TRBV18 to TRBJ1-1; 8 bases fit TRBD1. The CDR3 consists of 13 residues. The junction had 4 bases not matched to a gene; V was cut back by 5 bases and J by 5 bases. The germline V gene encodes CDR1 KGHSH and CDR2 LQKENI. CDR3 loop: CASSNQGATEAFF. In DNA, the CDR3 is TGTGCCAGCTCAAATCAGGGGGCAACTGAAGCTTTCTTT. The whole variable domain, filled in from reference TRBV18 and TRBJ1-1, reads NAGVMQNPRHLVRRRGQEARLRCSPMKGHSHVYWYRQLPEEGLKFMVYLQKENIIDESGMPKERFSAEFPKEGPSILRIQQVVRGDSAAYFCASSNQGATEAFFGQGTRLTVV.

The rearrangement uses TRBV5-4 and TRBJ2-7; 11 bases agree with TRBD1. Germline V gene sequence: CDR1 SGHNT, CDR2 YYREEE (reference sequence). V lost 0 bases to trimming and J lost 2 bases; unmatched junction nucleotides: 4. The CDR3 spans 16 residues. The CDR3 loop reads CASSLEGDRGTYEQYF. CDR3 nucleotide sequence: TGTGCCAGCAGCTTGGAAGGGGACAGGGGGACCTACGAGCAGTACTTC.